Sequencing of this T cell receptor beta chain was carried out in a study of beta chain features in type 1 diabetes. Study-level results: Significant though moderate, a shortening of TCRB CDR3s appeared in all four CD4+ subsets of Type 1 diabetes patients.

Isolation of CD4+ naive, central memory, regulatory and stem cell-like memory cells was achieved by sorting via CD45RO/CCR7/CD25/CD127/CD95/CD27. Trimming removed 5 bases from V and 6 bases from J; junction bases left unmatched: 8. The length of the CDR3 is 15 residues. Germline-derived CDR1 and CDR2 are SGHTA and FQGNSA. The isolated RNA, all of it, was reverse transcribed, so expressed TCRB transcripts were what got sequenced. Using immunoSEQ multiplex PCR, the repertoire was profiled, and TCRdb retains in-frame clones only, with some absent. This table holds roughly 330,000 clones, roughly 13% found once. Turning to this clone: The antigen remains unidentified.

This clonotype was obtained from a young woman with type 1 diabetes. J is TRBJ2-2 and V is TRBV7-2; 8 bases map to TRBD2. Sequencing was carried out using naive CD4+ T cells from blood. The CDR3: CASSLSGRWAGELFF. The DNA of the CDR3 is TGTGCCAGCAGCCTCAGCGGGAGATGGGCCGGGGAGCTGTTTTTT.